This T cell receptor (beta chain) derives from a study of T cell responses to AZD1222 COVID-19 vaccine. Across the study: Analysis merged second doses at about 4 or about 12 weeks. Findings and limits, study-wide: Increased Spike-specific TCR breadth and depth were observed after two AZD1222 doses. Clonal diversity was possibly underestimated, and the donors were mostly white British, with more females.

Profiled with immunoSEQ multiplex PCR; TCRdb holds only in-frame clones, not every one. The table includes around 70,000 clones, about nine tenths detected once. The V and J ends lost 0 bases and 0 bases respectively, with 13 bases between them. The germline V gene encodes CDR1 LNHNV and CDR2 YYDKDF (reference sequence). CDR3 length equals 17 residues. For this clone: Its specificity is not known.

The chain couples TRBV15 to TRBJ2-3; D is uncertain. This receptor was obtained from an adult in good health. The sample consisted of peripheral blood, taken on day 0 of AZD1222 vaccination. The CDR3 bases are TGTGCCACCAGCAGAGATTTTCGGTCTCGTAGCACAGATACGCAGTATTTT. Its translation is CATSRDFRSRSTDTQYF.